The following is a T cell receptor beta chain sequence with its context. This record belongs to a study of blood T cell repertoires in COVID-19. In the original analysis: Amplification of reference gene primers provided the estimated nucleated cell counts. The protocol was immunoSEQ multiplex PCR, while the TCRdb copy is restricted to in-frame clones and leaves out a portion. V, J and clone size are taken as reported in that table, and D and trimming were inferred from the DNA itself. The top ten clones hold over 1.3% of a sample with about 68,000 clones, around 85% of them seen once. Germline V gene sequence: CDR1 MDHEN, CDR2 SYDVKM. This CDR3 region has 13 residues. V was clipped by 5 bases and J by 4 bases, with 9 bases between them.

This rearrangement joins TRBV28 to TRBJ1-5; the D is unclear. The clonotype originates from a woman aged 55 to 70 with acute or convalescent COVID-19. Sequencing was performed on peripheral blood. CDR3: CASSVDSNQPQHF. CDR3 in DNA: TGTGCCAGCAGTGTGGACTCGAATCAGCCCCAGCATTTT.